The clone carrying this T cell receptor beta chain was recorded many times. The CDR3 consists of 15 residues. The assay was immunoSEQ multiplex PCR, and TCRdb's table has in-frame clones only and misses some. The data contain approximately 220,000 clones, around 88% of them seen just once; the ten biggest clones take up about 8.1%. These data originate in a study of blood T cell repertoires in COVID-19. Overall study: Whether acute or convalescent, the COVID-19 samples came from the United States, Italy and Spain.

The genes are TRBV21-1 and TRBJ2-2; TRBD2 is the table's D call and was not checked against the DNA. TRBV21-1 is an annotated pseudogene. The sequence was collected from a woman aged 45-60 years with acute or convalescent COVID-19. The sequencing sample was made of peripheral blood. CDR3 bases: TGTGCCAGCAGCAAAGGGGACTGGGAGACCGGGGAGCTGTTTTTT. This translates into CASSKGDWETGELFF.